Shown below are 20 T cell receptor beta chains from a single sample sequenced in a study of shared clonotypes between healthy human individuals. The table came from immunoSEQ multiplex PCR; TCRdb's copy has only in-frame clones and leaves some out. The profile shows millions of clones, roughly 96% of them singletons. The specimen was naive CD4+ T cells sorted from blood. Subset indicated: CD45RA+ positively selected. The receptor set was obtained from a man in his late teens or twenties in good health.

Concerning this clone itself: The identical CDR3 is also encoded by other nucleotide sequences in the sample. The rearrangement links TRBV28 to TRBJ2-7; D gene ambiguous. The germline V gene has CDR1 MDHEN and CDR2 SYDVKM. Trimming pared 5 bases from V and 4 bases from J, leaving 9 bases between. The CDR3 length is 12 residues. Written as DNA, the CDR3 is TGTGCCAGCAGTCCCCCAGCGTACGAGCAGTACTTC. Its protein product is CASSPPAYEQYF. The full variable domain, completed using reference TRBV28 and TRBJ2-7, is DVKVTQSSRYLVKRTGEKVFLECVQDMDHENMFWYRQDPGLGLRLIYFSYDVKMKEKGDIPEGYSVSREKKERFSLILESASTNQTSMYLCASSPPAYEQYFGPGTRLTVT.

The rearrangement joins TRBV5-1 to TRBJ2-3; 7 positions match TRBD2. J lost 1 base, V lost 2 bases, and 7 bases had no gene match. In germline, CDR1 is SGHRS, CDR2 YFSETQ. This CDR3 region has 16 residues. The CDR3 loop reads CASSFRRESRTDTQYF. The CDR3 DNA follows: TGCGCCAGCAGCTTCAGGCGGGAGTCTCGCACAGATACGCAGTATTTT. Variable domain in full (rest from reference TRBV5-1 and TRBJ2-3): KAGVTQTPRYLIKTRGQQVTLSCSPISGHRSVSWYQQTPGQGLQFLFEYFSETQRNKGNFPGRFSGRQFSNSRSEMNVSTLELGDSALYLCASSFRRESRTDTQYFGPGTRLTVL.

The DNA of the CDR3 is TGTGCCACCAGCAGAGATAGGTCAGGGGTTAGTGGCTACACCTTC. Protein: CATSRDRSGVSGYTF. The chain combines TRBV15 with TRBJ1-2; TRBD1 might be the D (6 bases). Germline CDR1 is LNHNV and CDR2 is YYDKDF (reference sequence). The V end lost 0 bases, the J end lost 7 bases, and 15 bases lay between the germline ends. This CDR3 comprises 15 residues. The full variable domain, in which reference TRBV15 and TRBJ1-2 provide the parts outside the CDR3, is DAMVIQNPRYQVTQFGKPVTLSCSQTLNHNVMYWYQQKSSQAPKLLFHYYDKDFNNEADTPDNFQSRRPNTSFCFLDIRSPGLGDTAMYLCATSRDRSGVSGYTFGSGTRLTVV.

This clone has just one count. The rearrangement links TRBV27 to TRBJ2-7; D not certain. Trimming pared 5 bases from V and 1 base from J, leaving 12 bases between. Germline CDR1 and CDR2: MNHEY and SMNVEV (reference sequence). This CDR3 contains 14 residues. CDR3: CASSNLFVSYEQYF. CDR3 sequence (DNA): TGTGCCAGCAGTAACTTATTCGTGTCCTACGAGCAGTACTTC.

This chain links TRBV28 with TRBJ2-7, with a tentative D call TRBD1 (6 bases). Per the germline V gene, CDR1 is MDHEN and CDR2 is SYDVKM. The CDR3 runs 13 residues. The V end was cut by 2 bases, the J end by 7 bases, with 12 bases between. This CDR3 reads CASSLRGSREQYF. The CDR3 bases are TGTGCCAGCAGTTTAAGGGGGAGTAGGGAGCAGTACTTC.

A single count supports this clone. The V gene is TRBV19, the J gene TRBJ1-1; TRBD1 matches 8 bases. The V gene's germline CDR1 is LNHDA and CDR2 SQIVND (reference sequence). The CDR3 spans 14 residues. Trimming took 10 bases from V and 1 from J; bases not matched to a gene: 8. CDR3 in amino acids: CATLDRATNTEAFF. The CDR3 coding sequence is TGTGCCACACTGGACAGGGCAACGAACACTGAAGCTTTCTTT.

The rearrangement uses TRBV27 and TRBJ1-2; D ambiguous. The CDR3 length is 15 residues. The V end lost 2 bases, the J end lost 4 bases, and 14 bases lay between the germline ends. In germline, CDR1 is MNHEY, CDR2 SMNVEV (reference sequence). CDR3 DNA: TGTGCCAGCAGTTTAGAGCCAAAGGGCGGCTATGGCTACACCTTC. Translating it yields CASSLEPKGGYGYTF.

CDR3 in amino acids: CASSLKSTEAFF. The CDR3 DNA reads as TGTGCCAGCAGTTTAAAAAGCACTGAAGCTTTCTTT. The chain uses TRBV28 and TRBJ1-1; D is unresolved. V lost 2 bases and J 4 bases, leaving 5 bases between the germline ends. Germline V lookup: CDR1 MDHEN, CDR2 SYDVKM. This CDR3 has 12 residues. Drawing the rest from reference TRBV28 and TRBJ1-1, the complete variable domain is DVKVTQSSRYLVKRTGEKVFLECVQDMDHENMFWYRQDPGLGLRLIYFSYDVKMKEKGDIPEGYSVSREKKERFSLILESASTNQTSMYLCASSLKSTEAFFGQGTRLTVV.

This chain uses TRBV6-1 with TRBJ1-3; a possible D gene is TRBD1 (5 bases). The CDR3 contains 16 residues. CDR1 is MNHNS, CDR2 SASEGT, per germline. Trimming took 4 bases from V and 7 from J, leaving 20 bases between them. CDR3 loop: CASSGMKTGNTNTIYF. CDR3 bases: TGTGCCAGCAGTGGGATGAAAACAGGAAATACGAACACCATATATTTT.

The chain recombines TRBV5-1 with TRBJ2-7; no clear D gene. Germline V CDR1 and CDR2: SGHRS, YFSETQ. The CDR3 extends over 13 amino acids. The V end lost 0 bases, the J end lost 6 bases, and 10 bases lay between the germline ends. DNA for the CDR3: TGCGCCAGCAGCTTGGACGTTTTATCCGAGCAGTACTTC. The encoded protein is CASSLDVLSEQYF.

The V gene is TRBV16, the J gene TRBJ1-3; the D gene is possibly TRBD1 (6 bases). There are 15 residues in the CDR3. Trimming removed 0 bases from V and 2 bases from J, with 8 bases in between. Germline-derived CDR1 and CDR2 are KGHSY and FQNENV. DNA of the CDR3: TGTGCCAGCAGCCAATCTGGACAGACTGGAAACACCATATATTTT. It encodes CASSQSGQTGNTIYF.

V and J are TRBV6-1 and TRBJ2-7, with D possibly being TRBD1 (5 bases). CDR1 is MNHNS, CDR2 SASEGT, per germline. This CDR3 has 14 residues. V lost 7 bases, J lost 0 bases, and 13 bases lay in between. The CDR3 loop is CASNHDSFSYEQYF. DNA of the CDR3: TGTGCCAGCAATCATGACAGTTTCTCCTACGAGCAGTACTTC.

The chain joins TRBV28 to TRBJ2-1, with 7 positions matching TRBD2. The ends lost 5 bases at V and 9 bases at J; junction bases unmatched: 16. From germline, CDR1 is MDHEN and CDR2 SYDVKM. This CDR3 spans 16 amino acids. This CDR3 reads CASSPPSMRLAGEQFF. For the CDR3, the DNA is TGTGCCAGCAGTCCCCCCTCAATGAGACTAGCCGGTGAGCAGTTCTTC.

On this clone: The same CDR3 arises from other DNA sequences in this sample as well. The chain uses TRBV6-1 and TRBJ1-2; D uncertain. Germline V lookup: CDR1 MNHNS, CDR2 SASEGT. The ends were cut back, 0 bases at V and 3 bases at J, with 5 bases in the middle. This CDR3 spans 13 amino acids. In DNA, the CDR3 is TGTGCCAGCAGTGAAGCAAGGGACTATGGCTACACCTTC. This codes for CASSEARDYGYTF.

The chain uses TRBV6-6 and TRBJ1-2; the D is unclear. The CDR3 contains 11 residues. V was shortened by 2 bases and J by 7 bases, with 5 bases between the two germline ends. Per the germline V gene, CDR1 is MNHNY and CDR2 is SVGAGI (reference sequence). CDR3 DNA sequence: TGTGCCAGCAGTTACACGGCTGGCTACACCTTC. Protein sequence: CASSYTAGYTF.

Concerning this clone itself: Other DNA sequences in the sample encode the same CDR3. The chain carries TRBV9 and TRBJ1-4, with no clear D. The CDR3 extends over 14 amino acids. V gave up 2 bases and J gave up 11 bases, with 16 bases separating them. Germline-derived CDR1 and CDR2 are SGDLS and YYNGEE. The CDR3 protein is CASSVDLTGEKLFF. CDR3 bases: TGTGCCAGCAGCGTCGACCTAACCGGGGAGAAACTGTTTTTT.

This clone was observed once. This chain connects TRBV27 to TRBJ1-4, with 11 bases lining up with TRBD1. Germline CDR1 is MNHEY and CDR2 is SMNVEV (reference sequence). The CDR3 runs 17 residues. The trim removed 4 bases at V and 4 bases at J, leaving 8 bases unmatched. The CDR3 nucleotides are TGTGCCAGCAGTTCCAGGACAGGGGGCGGAATTAATGAAAAACTGTTTTTT. It encodes CASSSRTGGGINEKLFF.

This clone was picked up one time. This chain joins TRBV6-5 and TRBJ2-3, with no clear D. From germline, CDR1 is MNHEY and CDR2 SVGAGI. The CDR3 length is 14 residues. Trimming removed 2 bases from V and 5 bases from J, with 11 bases in between. CDR3 loop: CASSYGQAKDTQYF. The DNA for the CDR3 is TGTGCCAGCAGTTACGGGCAGGCTAAAGATACGCAGTATTTT.

This sequence joins TRBV28 and TRBJ1-6, with 9 bases aligning to TRBD1. The CDR3 extends over 16 amino acids. Germline CDR1 is MDHEN and CDR2 is SYDVKM. V dropped 3 bases and J dropped 10; count of bases not matched to a gene: 10. CDR3 region: CASSFQTGGARSPLHF. CDR3 bases: TGTGCCAGCAGTTTCCAAACAGGGGGCGCTCGGTCACCCCTCCACTTT.

The chain links TRBV5-1 to TRBJ2-5, with D unclear. Per the germline V gene, CDR1 is SGHRS and CDR2 is YFSETQ. The V end lost 4 bases, the J end lost 2 bases, and 9 bases lay between the germline ends. This CDR3 contains 13 residues. CDR3 sequence (DNA): TGCGCCAGCAGCCCGGTAGTGCAAGAGACCCAGTACTTC. Translation: CASSPVVQETQYF.